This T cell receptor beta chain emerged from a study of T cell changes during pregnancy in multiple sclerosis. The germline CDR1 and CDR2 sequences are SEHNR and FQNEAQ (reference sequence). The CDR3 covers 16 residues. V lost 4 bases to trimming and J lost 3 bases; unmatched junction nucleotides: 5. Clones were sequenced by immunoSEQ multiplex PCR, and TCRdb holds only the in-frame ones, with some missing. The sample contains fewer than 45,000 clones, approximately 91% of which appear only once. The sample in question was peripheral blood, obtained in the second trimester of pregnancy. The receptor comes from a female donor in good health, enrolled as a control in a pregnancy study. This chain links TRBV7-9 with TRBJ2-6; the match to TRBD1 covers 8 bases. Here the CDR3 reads CASSSPTGVGANVLTF. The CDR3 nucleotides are TGTGCCAGCAGCTCACCGACAGGGGTTGGGGCCAACGTCCTGACTTTC.